The rows below give T cell receptor beta chains drawn from one sample of a study of molecular identifiers for immune sequencing clone quantification. Each CDR3 protein is one row after TCRdb ran MiXCR on the PCR reads. This table has a few hundred thousand distinct CDR3 sequences, roughly 24% appearing once. The sample taken for sequencing was naive CD8+ T cells from blood, with Jurkat cell RNA spiked in. The receptors come from a human donor in good health. Some libraries in this study had Jurkat cell RNA spiked in. CDR3s include the opening cysteine and the closing phenylalanine or tryptophan. Fields, in order: V gene, CDR3 protein.

TRBV19 CASSITVNTEAFF
TRBV6-5 CASSYRLAGGHEQYF
TRBV4-3 CASSQDLRQEGFYEQYF
TRBV4-3 CASSQDALIAGNTIYF
TRBV5-6 CASTSLAGGLYSYEQYF
TRBV29-1 CSVVAGDEKLFF
TRBV6-2/TRBV6-3 CASSSTSLSNEQFF
TRBV30 CASGPIYEQYF
TRBV11-2 CTSSLFPRTETMNTEAFF
TRBV28 CASSFRKNSPLHF
TRBV5-6 CASSSAGEQYF
TRBV28 CASSPPPSSYEQYF
TRBV20-1 CSARAAILNTGELFF
TRBV20-1 CSARNLADLDWTQYF
TRBV30 CAWSNQRNEQFF
TRBV5-8 CASSWGLMNTEAFF
TRBV18 CASSLTGVRRSLDTQYF
TRBV12-3/TRBV12-4 CASSLGTANTGELFF
TRBV2 CTSRLPGLGQETQYF
TRBV7-9 CASSAPGDPQTQYF